The 30 T cell receptor beta chains listed next were all sequenced from one sample in a study of cytomegalovirus exposure and HLA in healthy donors. It was with 60 Vbeta and 13 Jbeta primers that the PCR ran. Measured with immunoSEQ multiplex PCR; TCRdb has only the in-frame clones, and not every one. Of under 150,000 clones listed, approximately 80% are singletons. Input material: PBMCs. The receptors derive from a male donor in good health and CMV-seronegative.

V gene TRBV4-2 combines with J gene TRBJ1-5; the D gene is possibly TRBD1 (6 bases). The CDR3 spans 16 residues. The ends were cut back, 0 bases at V and 6 bases at J, with 15 bases in the middle. Germline values: CDR1 LGHNA, CDR2 YNFKEQ. CDR3 coding DNA: TGTGCCAGCAGCCAAGATGGGCGCAGGGGCCTTCAGCCCCAGCATTTT. Its translation: CASSQDGRRGLQPQHF.

This clone was seen more than once but under ten times. V and J are TRBV7-9 and TRBJ2-1; D ambiguous. Trimming removed 2 bases from V and 8 bases from J, with 13 bases in between. The CDR3 has 14 residues. The V gene's germline CDR1 is SEHNR and CDR2 FQNEAQ (reference sequence). This chain's CDR3 is CASSLQSGKDEQFF. The CDR3 DNA reads as TGTGCCAGCAGCTTACAGTCAGGTAAAGATGAGCAGTTCTTC.

For the CDR3, the DNA is TGTGCCAGCCTTACAGAGCTCTACGAGCAGTACTTC. This codes for CASLTELYEQYF. The chain joins TRBV2 to TRBJ2-7; no clear D gene. V was clipped by 8 bases and J by 3 bases, with 11 bases between them. CDR1 SNHLY and CDR2 FYNNEI come from the germline V gene. The CDR3 is made up of 12 amino acids.

This rearrangement joins TRBV19 to TRBJ1-6; 11 nucleotides align to TRBD1. The CDR3 runs to 15 residues. Germline trimming cut 6 bases from V and 4 bases from J; bases unmatched to any gene: 2. The germline CDR1 and CDR2 sequences are LNHDA and SQIVND (reference sequence). The CDR3 sequence is CASRGQGAYNSPLHF. The CDR3 nucleotides read TGTGCCAGTAGAGGACAGGGGGCTTATAATTCACCCCTCCACTTT. Looking up the rest from reference TRBV19 and TRBJ1-6 gives the full variable domain: DGGITQSPKYLFRKEGQNVTLSCEQNLNHDAMYWYRQDPGQGLRLIYYSQIVNDFQKGDIAEGYSVSREKKESFPLTVTSAQKNPTAFYLCASRGQGAYNSPLHFGNGTRLTVT.

The chain has TRBV27 and TRBJ2-4, with D perhaps TRBD2 (6 bases). The CDR3 consists of 13 residues. Germline V lookup: CDR1 MNHEY, CDR2 SMNVEV (reference sequence). The V and J ends lost 5 bases and 3 bases respectively, with 8 bases between them. The CDR3 spells CASSPGGKNIQYF. The CDR3 DNA reads as TGTGCCAGCAGTCCCGGGGGCAAAAACATTCAGTACTTC.

With respect to this clone: At one end, the junction sequence differs from germline, possibly due to a read error. The chain couples TRBV7-9 to TRBJ1-2; D uncertain. The CDR3 covers 13 residues. Germline V gene lookup returns CDR1 SEHNR and CDR2 FQNEAQ (reference sequence). In DNA form, the CDR3 reads TGTTCCAGCAGCTTAGAATGGAGTTATGGCTACACCTTC. Residues: CSSSLEWSYGYTF.

The chain employs TRBV6-1 and TRBJ2-5; a weak D match, TRBD2 (6 bases). Germline CDR1 MNHNS, CDR2 SASEGT. With 1 base removed from V and 5 bases from J, the gap between germline ends came to 11 bases. This CDR3 has 14 residues. The CDR3 nucleotides are TGTGCCAGCAGTGAAGTAGGGGCGGGGGAGACCCAGTACTTC. Encoded protein: CASSEVGAGETQYF.

The chain carries TRBV6-5 and TRBJ1-6; D might be TRBD1 (5 bases). This CDR3 spans 15 amino acids. Deletions cut 8 bases from V and 6 bases from J, with 17 bases between. Germline CDR1 reads MNHEY; CDR2 reads SVGAGI. The CDR3 coding sequence is TGTGCCAGCTCGACCGCGGGGGGACCTAATTCACCCCTCCACTTT. Encoded protein: CASSTAGGPNSPLHF.

V gene TRBV27 combines with J gene TRBJ1-6, with D unclear. The germline gives CDR1 MNHEY, CDR2 SMNVEV (reference sequence). The CDR3 contains 13 residues. The germline V and J ends were trimmed by 4 bases and 7 bases, with 8 bases remaining between them. The CDR3: CASSSTRNSPLHF. The CDR3 bases are TGTGCCAGCAGTTCGACTCGGAATTCACCCCTCCACTTT.

This chain connects TRBV5-1 to TRBJ1-4, with D possibly matching TRBD1 (6 bases). Trimming removed 2 bases from V and 0 bases from J, with 8 bases in between. The CDR3 consists of 15 residues. In germline, CDR1 is SGHRS, CDR2 YFSETQ. As DNA, the CDR3 is TGCGCCAGCAGCTTCACAGGGCCAACTAATGAAAAACTGTTTTTT. Its translation is CASSFTGPTNEKLFF.

The V gene is TRBV12-5, the J gene TRBJ1-4; TRBD1 might be the D (5 bases). Germline values: CDR1 LGHNT, CDR2 FRNRAP. The V gene lost 6 bases and the J gene lost 3 bases, with 11 bases spanning the gap. This CDR3 comprises 14 residues. The CDR3 bases are TGTGCTAGTGGCCCTGGGGGGGCTAATGAAAAACTGTTTTTT. It codes for CASGPGGANEKLFF.

The chain joins TRBV6-5 to TRBJ2-7; D might be TRBD1 (6 bases). This CDR3 has 14 amino acids. From germline, CDR1 is MNHEY and CDR2 SVGAGI. V shed 2 bases and J shed 4 bases, with 12 bases lying between them. CDR3: CASSYPGQRYEQYF. CDR3 nucleotides: TGTGCCAGCAGTTACCCAGGACAGCGGTACGAGCAGTACTTC.

The chain has TRBV5-4 and TRBJ2-2, with TRBD2 matching over 7 bases. The trim removed 0 bases at V and 3 bases at J, leaving 5 bases unmatched. CDR1 is SGHNT, CDR2 YYREEE, per germline (reference sequence). The CDR3 consists of 16 residues. The CDR3 loop is CASSLVPSGHTGELFF. The CDR3 coding sequence is TGTGCCAGCAGCTTGGTCCCTAGCGGCCACACCGGGGAGCTGTTTTTT.

The chain carries TRBV28 and TRBJ2-1; D may be TRBD1 (5 bases). CDR1 and CDR2 from the germline V gene are MDHEN and SYDVKM. The CDR3 contains 14 residues. Trimming cost V 2 bases and J 1 base, with 6 bases left between them. The CDR3 coding sequence is TGTGCCAGCAGTTTACAGGGATCCTACAATGAGCAGTTCTTC. It is translated as CASSLQGSYNEQFF.

Of note for this clone: Sequence at one end of the junction differs from germline and may be a read error. In DNA, the CDR3 is TGTTCCAGCAGCTTTCCACCGGGCAGGGGTAGCCACTACGAGCAGTACTTC. Translation gives CSSSFPPGRGSHYEQYF. The J gene is TRBJ2-7, the V gene TRBV7-9; TRBD1 is a possible D gene (6 bases). The CDR3 is 17 residues long. The V gene's germline CDR1 is SEHNR and CDR2 FQNEAQ (reference sequence).

This clone occurred a few times. The germline gene is not matched at one end of the junction; a read error may be the cause. The rearrangement uses TRBV6-4 and TRBJ2-6; 8 nucleotides line up with TRBD1. There are 16 residues in the CDR3. Germline CDR1 is MRHNA and CDR2 is SNTAGT. The CDR3 coding sequence is TGTGCCAGCAGTTCCGGGACAGGCTCTGGGGCCAACGGCCTGACTTTC. Amino acids: CASSSGTGSGANGLTF.

This clone was found once. The genes are TRBV28 and TRBJ2-7; 12 nucleotides agree with TRBD1. The CDR3 extends over 15 amino acids. CDR1 is MDHEN, CDR2 SYDVKM, per germline. The trim removed 3 bases at V and 5 bases at J, leaving 5 bases unmatched. Here the CDR3 reads CASSLLGTGGDEQYF. Here the CDR3 DNA reads TGTGCCAGCAGTTTGTTGGGGACAGGGGGCGACGAGCAGTACTTC.

The chain uses TRBV19 and TRBJ2-3, with D possibly matching TRBD2 (6 bases). This CDR3 has 14 residues. Germline values: CDR1 LNHDA, CDR2 SQIVND (reference sequence). The ends were cut back, 5 bases at V and 5 bases at J, with 14 bases in the middle. The CDR3 nucleotides read TGTGCCAGTAGTCTAGCGATAACGGGAGATACGCAGTATTTT. Its translation: CASSLAITGDTQYF.

The table lists this clone with a few counts. CDR3 DNA: TGTGCCAGTAGTATGGGGACAACGGGTGCCACTGAAGCTTTCTTT. Amino acid sequence: CASSMGTTGATEAFF. This chain links TRBV19 with TRBJ1-1, with D possibly being TRBD1 (6 bases). V was clipped by 3 bases and J by 4 bases, with 15 bases between them. This CDR3 contains 15 residues. Germline-derived CDR1 and CDR2 are LNHDA and SQIVND (reference sequence).

CDR3: CSVEGLAGGPEQFF. CDR3 nucleotides: TGCAGCGTGGAGGGACTAGCGGGGGGGCCTGAGCAGTTCTTC. This chain connects TRBV29-1 to TRBJ2-1; 16 bases line up with TRBD2. Germline CDR1 SQVTM, CDR2 ANQGSEA. With 6 bases clipped from V and 9 bases from J, the junction kept 5 bases outside the gene matches. CDR3 length: 14 residues.

This clone has only one observation. The chain has TRBV9 and TRBJ1-2; weak D call: TRBD1 (6 bases). In germline, CDR1 is SGDLS, CDR2 YYNGEE. The CDR3 totals 15 residues. The V end was cut by 4 bases, the J end by 5 bases, with 18 bases between. The CDR3 here is CASSINREGSYGYTF. DNA of the CDR3: TGTGCCAGCAGCATAAACAGGGAGGGGTCGTATGGCTACACCTTC.

The chain couples TRBV19 to TRBJ1-2; 11 nucleotides match TRBD1. Per the germline V gene, CDR1 is LNHDA and CDR2 is SQIVND (reference sequence). CDR3 length equals 16 residues. With 4 bases clipped from V and 5 bases from J, the junction kept 9 bases outside the gene matches. The CDR3 DNA is TGTGCCAGTAGTACACAGACGGGACAGGGGGTTTATGGCTACACCTTC. Amino acids: CASSTQTGQGVYGYTF.

The V and J genes are TRBV2 and TRBJ2-7; D is unresolved. CDR3 size: 10 residues. Per the germline V gene, CDR1 is SNHLY and CDR2 is FYNNEI. V shed 7 bases and J shed 7 bases, with 8 bases lying between them. The CDR3, as DNA: TGTGCCAGCAAGCAGGCGGAGCAGTACTTC. This encodes CASKQAEQYF.

The chain is built from TRBV10-3 and TRBJ2-7; perhaps TRBD1 as D (6 bases). Trimming stripped 2 bases from V and 0 bases from J, with 14 bases between. CDR3 length: 16 residues. The germline gives CDR1 ENHRY, CDR2 SYGVKD. The CDR3 bases are TGTGCCATCAGTGAGACCCCAGGGGATAGCTCCTACGAGCAGTACTTC. Its translation is CAISETPGDSSYEQYF.

Only one count was recorded for this clone. This chain joins TRBV6-1 and TRBJ1-1, with a possible D match to TRBD1 (5 bases). V was clipped by 6 bases and J by 4 bases, with 12 bases between them. The V gene's germline CDR1 is MNHNS and CDR2 SASEGT. This CDR3 spans 13 amino acids. The CDR3 protein is CASRWTSGTEAFF. DNA for the CDR3: TGTGCCAGCAGGTGGACATCTGGCACTGAAGCTTTCTTT.

This clone has just a few counts. The J gene is TRBJ2-2, the V gene TRBV18; 14 bases are shared with TRBD2. This CDR3 region has 19 residues. Germline trimming cut 3 bases from V and 2 bases from J; bases unmatched to any gene: 8. Germline CDR1 reads KGHSH; CDR2 reads LQKENI. CDR3 region: CASSPKPGLAGVNTGELFF. Here the CDR3 DNA reads TGTGCCAGCTCACCGAAACCGGGACTAGCGGGAGTAAACACCGGGGAGCTGTTTTTT.

The chain is built from TRBV6-6 and TRBJ1-1; D may be TRBD1 (5 bases). CDR3 length equals 12 residues. The V end was cut by 6 bases, the J end by 8 bases, with 13 bases between. Germline values: CDR1 MNHNY, CDR2 SVGAGI (reference sequence). In nucleotides, the CDR3 is TGTGCCAGCAGCCTGGGGAACAGGGAAGCTTTCTTT. Translation gives CASSLGNREAFF.

This chain uses TRBV6-5 with TRBJ1-4; TRBD1 aligns across 8 bases. The CDR3 has 11 residues. Germline CDR1 and CDR2: MNHEY and SVGAGI. V dropped 6 bases and J dropped 17; count of bases not matched to a gene: 8. The CDR3 spells CASSVPGQVFF. The CDR3 coding sequence is TGTGCCAGCAGCGTACCGGGACAGGTTTTTTTT.

The chain combines TRBV19 with TRBJ1-5; a weak D match, TRBD1 (6 bases). This CDR3 region has 15 residues. Germline assignment: CDR1 LNHDA and CDR2 SQIVND (reference sequence). V lost 10 bases, J lost 0 bases, and 16 bases lay in between. The CDR3 loop reads CATAGGAGSNQPQHF. CDR3 nucleotides: TGTGCCACAGCCGGGGGGGCTGGTAGCAATCAGCCCCAGCATTTT.

CDR3 sequence (DNA): TGTGCCAGCAGCCAAGTACAAGACTATGGCTACACCTTC. Its translation: CASSQVQDYGYTF. The chain is built from TRBV4-2 and TRBJ1-2; D not certain. CDR3 length equals 13 residues. The V gene's germline CDR1 is LGHNA and CDR2 YNFKEQ. V was clipped by 1 base and J by 3 bases, with 6 bases between them.